These T cell receptor beta chains were read from a single sample in a study of shared clonotypes between healthy human individuals. Assay: immunoSEQ multiplex PCR; the TCRdb copy retains only in-frame clones and omits some. The data contain 2.5 million or so clones, approximately 90% of them singletons. Sequences were obtained from naive CD4+ T cells sorted from blood. All receptors derive from a man aged 18 to 30 in good health. The CDR3 runs from the conserved cysteine through the conserved F or W. D genes are given only for firm matches. Expanded clones are given a class, and other clones once, few, many or no size at all.

clone size	V gene	J gene	D gene	CDR3 protein	CDR3 DNA
.	TRBV5-1	TRBJ2-2	.	CASRGAKGHQLVTGELFF	TGCGCCAGCAGAGGAGCGAAGGGACACCAATTAGTCACCGGGGAGCTGTTTTTT
.	TRBV10-2	TRBJ1-1	.	CASTLSGGNTEAFF	TGCGCCAGCACCCTGTCAGGAGGGAACACTGAAGCTTTCTTT
.	TRBV5-1	TRBJ2-3	.	CASSFGQYTDTQYF	TGCGCCAGCAGCTTCGGACAGTACACAGATACGCAGTATTTT
once	TRBV2	TRBJ2-5	.	CASTGDRETQYF	TGTGCCAGCACGGGGGACCGGGAGACCCAGTACTTC
.	TRBV18	TRBJ2-3	.	CASSPLDFGTSPDTQYF	TGTGCCAGCTCACCCTTGGACTTCGGAACGTCCCCAGATACGCAGTATTTT
.	TRBV25-1	TRBJ2-5	TRBD1	CASSEEGQGKETQYF	TGTGCCAGCAGTGAGGAGGGACAGGGGAAAGAGACCCAGTACTTC
.	TRBV10-3	TRBJ2-2	.	CAISDTGPSNTGELFF	TGTGCCATCAGTGATACAGGGCCATCGAACACCGGGGAGCTGTTTTTT
.	TRBV13	TRBJ2-3	.	CASSRREGSSSTDTQYF	TGTGCCAGCAGCCGTCGTGAGGGATCCTCTAGCACAGATACGCAGTATTTT
.	TRBV9	TRBJ1-2	TRBD1	CASSVEGTGYGYTF	TGTGCCAGCAGCGTAGAGGGGACAGGGTATGGCTACACCTTC
.	TRBV4-1	TRBJ2-7	TRBD2	CASSQDPSGSAYEQYF	TGCGCCAGCAGCCAAGATCCAAGCGGGAGCGCCTACGAGCAGTACTTC
.	TRBV18	TRBJ2-3	TRBD2	CASSPPSGGHSTDTQYF	TGTGCCAGCTCACCACCTAGCGGGGGACATAGCACAGATACGCAGTATTTT
.	TRBV5-1	TRBJ1-3	.	CASSPEMGSGNTIYF	TGCGCCAGCAGCCCGGAAATGGGCTCTGGAAACACCATATATTTT
once	TRBV2	TRBJ1-1	TRBD1	CAIGTGGIVPPEAFF	TGTGCCATAGGGACAGGGGGCATTGTACCTCCTGAAGCTTTCTTT
.	TRBV5-1	TRBJ2-5	TRBD2	CASRLGTSGGNQETQYF	TGCGCCAGCAGACTCGGGACTAGCGGGGGGAACCAAGAGACCCAGTACTTC
few	TRBV25-1	TRBJ1-6	.	CASSEQGYSPLHF	TGTGCCAGCAGTGAGCAGGGTTATTCACCCCTCCACTTT
once	TRBV10-3	TRBJ2-1	TRBD1	CAIRSGTGYNEQFF	TGTGCCATCAGAAGTGGGACAGGTTACAATGAGCAGTTCTTC
.	TRBV5-1	TRBJ1-3	.	CASSLVGQGNGNTIYF	TGCGCCAGCAGCTTGGTCGGGCAGGGTAATGGAAACACCATATATTTT
.	TRBV29-1	TRBJ2-3	.	CSVEDPDRNTDTQYF	TGCAGCGTTGAAGATCCCGACAGGAACACAGATACGCAGTATTTT
.	TRBV6-1	TRBJ1-1	.	CASSAGAKSEAFF	TGTGCCAGCAGTGCAGGGGCTAAGTCTGAAGCTTTCTTT
once	TRBV18	TRBJ2-2	TRBD1	CASSGTDPFANTGELFF	TGTGCCAGCTCAGGGACAGATCCCTTCGCGAACACCGGGGAGCTGTTTTTT
.	TRBV5-6	TRBJ1-5	.	CASSLGSGGTLNQPQHF	TGTGCCAGCAGCTTGGGGTCGGGCGGAACCTTAAATCAGCCCCAGCATTTT
.	TRBV11-2	TRBJ1-1	.	CASSLLRNTEAFF	TGTGCCAGCAGCTTACTACGGAACACTGAAGCTTTCTTT
.	TRBV7-2	TRBJ1-1	TRBD1	CASSSPRAGTGDTEAFF	TGTGCCAGCAGCTCACCCAGAGCCGGGACAGGGGACACTGAAGCTTTCTTT
.	TRBV7-2	TRBJ1-2	.	CASSLSWGGYTF	TGTGCCAGCAGCTTGTCTTGGGGTGGCTACACCTTC
.	TRBV19	TRBJ1-4	.	CASSVGGTANEKLFF	TGTGCCAGTAGTGTCGGTGGCACAGCTAATGAAAAACTGTTTTTT
.	TRBV28	TRBJ2-7	.	CASSLGFGWGESSYEQYF	TGTGCCAGCAGTTTAGGGTTCGGGTGGGGGGAGAGCTCCTACGAGCAGTACTTC
.	TRBV18	TRBJ2-7	TRBD1	CASSLQGQGASYEQYF	TGTGCCAGCTCACTCCAAGGACAGGGGGCTTCCTACGAGCAGTACTTC
once	TRBV25-1	TRBJ2-7	.	CASSNAGTSGEQYF	TGTGCCAGCAGTAACGCCGGGACCTCGGGCGAGCAGTACTTC
.	TRBV18	TRBJ1-1	.	CASSPSIQDNSEAFF	TGTGCCAGCTCACCATCCATTCAGGACAACTCTGAAGCTTTCTTT
.	TRBV10-3	TRBJ2-1	TRBD2	CAISEAPSGGGRANEQFF	TGTGCCATCAGTGAGGCTCCTAGCGGGGGGGGCCGTGCCAATGAGCAGTTCTTC